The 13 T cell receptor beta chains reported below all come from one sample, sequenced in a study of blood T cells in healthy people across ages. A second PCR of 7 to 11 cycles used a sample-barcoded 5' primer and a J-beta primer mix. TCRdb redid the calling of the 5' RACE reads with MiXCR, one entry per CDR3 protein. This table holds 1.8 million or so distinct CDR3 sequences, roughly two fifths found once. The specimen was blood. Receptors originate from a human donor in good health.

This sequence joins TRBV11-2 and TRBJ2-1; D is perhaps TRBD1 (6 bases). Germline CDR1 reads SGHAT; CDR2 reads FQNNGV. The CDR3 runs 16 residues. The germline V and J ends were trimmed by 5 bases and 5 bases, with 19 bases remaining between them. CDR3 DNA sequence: TGTGCCAGCAGCCCCCCCGGATGGGGGCCACACAATGAGCAGTTCTTC. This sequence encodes CASSPPGWGPHNEQFF.

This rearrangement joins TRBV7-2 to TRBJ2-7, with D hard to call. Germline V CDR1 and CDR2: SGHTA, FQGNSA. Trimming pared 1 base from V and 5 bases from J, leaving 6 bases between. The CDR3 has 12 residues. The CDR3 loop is CTSSLGIDEQYF. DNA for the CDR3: TGTACCAGCAGCTTAGGCATCGACGAGCAGTACTTC.

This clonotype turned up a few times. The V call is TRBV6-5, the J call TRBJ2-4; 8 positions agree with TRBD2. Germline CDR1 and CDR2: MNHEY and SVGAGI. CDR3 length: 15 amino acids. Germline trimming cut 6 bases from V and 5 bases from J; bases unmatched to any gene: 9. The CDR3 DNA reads TGTGCCAGCAGAAGCGGGGGCCTTCTCCAAAACATTCAGTACTTC. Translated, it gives CASRSGGLLQNIQYF.

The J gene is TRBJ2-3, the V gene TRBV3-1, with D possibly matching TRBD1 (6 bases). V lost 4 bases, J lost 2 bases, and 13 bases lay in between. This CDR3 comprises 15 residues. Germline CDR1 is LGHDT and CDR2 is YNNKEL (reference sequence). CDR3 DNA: TGTGCCAGCAGCCCGAGGGGACATCCCACAGATACGCAGTATTTT. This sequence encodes CASSPRGHPTDTQYF.

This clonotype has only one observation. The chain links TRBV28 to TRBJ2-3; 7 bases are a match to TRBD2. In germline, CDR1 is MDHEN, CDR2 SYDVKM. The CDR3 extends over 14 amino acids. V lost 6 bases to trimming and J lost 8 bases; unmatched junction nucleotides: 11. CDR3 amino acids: CASSRDGGTSTQYF. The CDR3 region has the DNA TGTGCCAGCAGCCGGGACGGGGGGACGAGTACGCAGTATTTT.

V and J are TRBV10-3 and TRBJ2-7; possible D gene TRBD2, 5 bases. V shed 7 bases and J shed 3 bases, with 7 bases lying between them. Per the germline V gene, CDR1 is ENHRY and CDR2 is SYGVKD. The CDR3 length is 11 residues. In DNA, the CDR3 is TGTGCCATCAAAGACTACTACGAGCAGTACTTC. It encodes CAIKDYYEQYF.

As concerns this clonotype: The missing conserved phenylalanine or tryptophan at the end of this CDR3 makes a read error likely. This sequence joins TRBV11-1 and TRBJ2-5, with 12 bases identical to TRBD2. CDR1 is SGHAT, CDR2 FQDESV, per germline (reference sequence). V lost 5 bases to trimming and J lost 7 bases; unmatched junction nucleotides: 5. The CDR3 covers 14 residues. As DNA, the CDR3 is TGTGCCAGCAGCCGACTAGCGGGGGACGGGACCCAGTACTTA. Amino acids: CASSRLAGDGTQYL.

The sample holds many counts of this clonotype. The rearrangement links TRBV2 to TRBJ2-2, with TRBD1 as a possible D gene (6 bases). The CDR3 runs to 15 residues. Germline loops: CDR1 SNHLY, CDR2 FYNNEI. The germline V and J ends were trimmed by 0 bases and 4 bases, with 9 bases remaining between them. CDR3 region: CASSEAHRVTGELFF. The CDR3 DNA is TGTGCCAGCAGTGAAGCGCACAGGGTCACCGGGGAGCTGTTTTTT.

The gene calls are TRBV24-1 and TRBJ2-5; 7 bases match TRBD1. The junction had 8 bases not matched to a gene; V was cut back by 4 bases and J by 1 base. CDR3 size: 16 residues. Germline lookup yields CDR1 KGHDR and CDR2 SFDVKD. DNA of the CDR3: TGTGCCACCAGTGACTCCGGGACAGCGAGCCAAGAGACCCAGTACTTC. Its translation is CATSDSGTASQETQYF.

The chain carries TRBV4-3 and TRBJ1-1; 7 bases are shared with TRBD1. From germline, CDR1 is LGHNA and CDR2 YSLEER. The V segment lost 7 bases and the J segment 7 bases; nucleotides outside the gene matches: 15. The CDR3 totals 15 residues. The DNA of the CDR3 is TGCGCCAGCACCAACCTCGGGGGACAGAGTAATGAAGCTTTCTTT. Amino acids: CASTNLGGQSNEAFF.

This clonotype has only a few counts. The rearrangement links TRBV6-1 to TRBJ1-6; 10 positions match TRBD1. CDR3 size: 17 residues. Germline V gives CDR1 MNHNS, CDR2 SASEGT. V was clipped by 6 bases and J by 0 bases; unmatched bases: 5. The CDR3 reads CASSPGTGASYNSPLHF. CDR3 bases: TGTGCCAGCAGCCCCGGGACAGGGGCCTCCTATAATTCACCCCTCCACTTT.

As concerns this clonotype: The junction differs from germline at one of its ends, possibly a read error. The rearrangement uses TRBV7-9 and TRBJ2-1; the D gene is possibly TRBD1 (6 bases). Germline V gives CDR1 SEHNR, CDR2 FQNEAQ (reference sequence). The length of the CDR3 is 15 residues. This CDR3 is CVSSLFRQASYEQFF. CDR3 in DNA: TGTGTCAGCAGCTTATTCCGACAGGCTTCCTACGAGCAGTTCTTC.

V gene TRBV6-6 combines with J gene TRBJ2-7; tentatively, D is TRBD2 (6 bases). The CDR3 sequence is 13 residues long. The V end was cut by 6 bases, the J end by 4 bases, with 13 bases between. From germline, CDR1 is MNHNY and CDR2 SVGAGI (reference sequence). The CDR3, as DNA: TGTGCCAGCAGATCGGGGGACCTATACGAGCAGTACTTC. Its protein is CASRSGDLYEQYF.